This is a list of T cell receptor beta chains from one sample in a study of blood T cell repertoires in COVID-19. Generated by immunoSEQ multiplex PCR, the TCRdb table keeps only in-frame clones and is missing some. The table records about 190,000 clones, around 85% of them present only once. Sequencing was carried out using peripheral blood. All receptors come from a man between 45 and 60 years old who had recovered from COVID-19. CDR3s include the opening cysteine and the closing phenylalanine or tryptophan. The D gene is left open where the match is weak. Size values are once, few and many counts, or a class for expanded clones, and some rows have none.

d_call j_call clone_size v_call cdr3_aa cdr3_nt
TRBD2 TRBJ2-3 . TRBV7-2 CASSLSSGSGDTQYF TGTGCCAGCAGCTTATCGAGCGGGAGCGGAGATACGCAGTATTTT
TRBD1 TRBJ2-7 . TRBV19 CASSSPTGDEQYF TGTGCCAGTAGTTCACCAACAGGGGACGAGCAGTACTTC
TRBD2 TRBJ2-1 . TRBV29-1 CSFRTSGAYNEQFF TGCAGCTTCCGGACTAGCGGGGCCTACAATGAGCAGTTCTTC
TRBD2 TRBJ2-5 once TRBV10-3 CAISPVGDLTSGNQETQYF TGTGCCATCAGTCCAGTCGGGGACTTAACTAGCGGAAACCAAGAGACCCAGTACTTC
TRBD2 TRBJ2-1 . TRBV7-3 CASSLRAGGPLSNEQFF TGTGCCAGCAGCTTAAGGGCGGGAGGGCCGCTTTCCAATGAGCAGTTCTTC
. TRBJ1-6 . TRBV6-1 CASSEVRADSPLHF TGTGCCAGCAGTGAAGTCAGGGCAGATTCACCCCTCCACTTT
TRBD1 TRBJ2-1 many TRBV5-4 CASSRDRGHNEQFF TGTGCCAGCAGCCGGGACAGGGGGCACAATGAGCAGTTCTTC
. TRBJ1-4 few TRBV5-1 CASSLGLLNNEKLFF TGCGCCAGCAGCTTGGGGTTACTGAATAATGAAAAACTGTTTTTT
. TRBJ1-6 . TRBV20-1 CSASWLVGSLHF TGCAGTGCTAGTTGGCTAGTTGGGTCCCTCCACTTT
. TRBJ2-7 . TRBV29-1 CSVQEDEQYF TGCAGCGTTCAGGAGGACGAGCAGTACTTC
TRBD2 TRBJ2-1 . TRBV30 CAWSRDYSSYNEQFF TGTGCCTGGAGTAGGGACTATAGCTCCTACAATGAGCAGTTCTTC
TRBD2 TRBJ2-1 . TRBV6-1 CASSARTSGRYNEQFF TGTGCCAGCAGTGCGCGTACTAGCGGCAGGTACAATGAGCAGTTCTTC
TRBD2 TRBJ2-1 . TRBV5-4 CASSLGLAGDFEQFF TGTGCCAGCAGCTTGGGACTAGCGGGAGACTTTGAGCAGTTCTTC
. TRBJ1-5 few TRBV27 CASSPPKDRSNQPQHF TGTGCCAGCAGTCCACCCAAGGACAGAAGCAATCAGCCCCAGCATTTT
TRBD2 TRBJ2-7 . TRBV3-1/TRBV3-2 CASSPASGSSEQYF TGTGCCAGCAGTCCAGCTAGCGGGAGTTCCGAGCAGTACTTC
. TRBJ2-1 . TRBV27 CASSLEGVRLNPYNEQFF TGTGCCAGCAGTTTAGAAGGGGTTAGACTTAACCCCTACAATGAGCAGTTCTTC
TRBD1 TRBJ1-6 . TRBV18 CASSHGTAGQENNSPLHF TGTGCCAGCTCACACGGGACAGCGGGACAGGAGAATAATTCACCCCTCCACTTT
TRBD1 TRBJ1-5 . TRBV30 CAWSLGGGRFQPQHF TGTGCCTGGAGTCTAGGGGGCGGAAGGTTTCAGCCCCAGCATTTT
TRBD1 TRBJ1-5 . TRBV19 CASSKDRLWDQPQHF TGTGCCAGTAGTAAGGACAGGTTATGGGATCAGCCCCAGCATTTT
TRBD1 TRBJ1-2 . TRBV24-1 CATSDTGGRSYTF TGTGCCACCAGTGACACAGGGGGACGGAGCTACACCTTC
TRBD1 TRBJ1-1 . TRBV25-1 CASSELGGQVANPRAFF TGTGCCAGCAGTGAACTCGGTGGACAGGTGGCTAATCCAAGGGCTTTCTTT
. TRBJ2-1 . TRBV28 CASLDRISYNEQFF TGTGCCAGCTTGGACAGAATCTCCTACAATGAGCAGTTCTTC
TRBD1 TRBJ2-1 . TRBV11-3 CASSLGQTYNEQFF TGTGCCAGCAGCTTGGGACAGACCTACAATGAGCAGTTCTTC
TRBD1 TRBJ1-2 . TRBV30 CAWRRTGGNGYTF TGTGCCTGGAGAAGAACAGGGGGGAATGGCTACACCTTC
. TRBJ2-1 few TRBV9 CASSGGLSSYNEQFF TGTGCCAGCAGCGGGGGCCTTAGCTCCTACAATGAGCAGTTCTTC
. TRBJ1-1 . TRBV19 CASSTRQDEAFF TGTGCCAGTAGTACGCGACAGGATGAAGCTTTCTTT
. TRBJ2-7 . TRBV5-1 CASSLVAGQGPYEQYF TGCGCCAGCAGCTTGGTGGCAGGGCAGGGCCCCTACGAGCAGTACTTC
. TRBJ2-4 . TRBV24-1 CATSEPGLPPTVLAKNIQYF TGTGCCACCAGTGAGCCGGGACTTCCCCCCACCGTATTAGCCAAAAACATTCAGTACTTC
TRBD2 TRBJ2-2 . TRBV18 CASSPRLAENTGELFF TGTGCCAGCTCACCAAGACTAGCGGAGAACACCGGGGAGCTGTTTTTT
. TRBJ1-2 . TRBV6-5 CASSRQVNYGYTF TGTGCCAGCAGCCGACAGGTGAACTATGGCTACACCTTC
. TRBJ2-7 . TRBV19 CASGQRADSYEQYF TGTGCCAGTGGACAGAGGGCCGACTCCTACGAGCAGTACTTC
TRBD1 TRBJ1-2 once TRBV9 CASSVAEDRGDYGYTF TGTGCCAGCAGCGTAGCTGAGGACAGGGGGGATTATGGCTACACCTTC
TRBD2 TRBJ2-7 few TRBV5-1 CASSLGLAEIYEQYF TGCGCCAGCAGCTTGGGACTAGCGGAAATCTACGAGCAGTACTTC
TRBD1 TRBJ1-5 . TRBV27 CASSSRGTGARQPQHF TGTGCCAGCAGTTCCCGCGGGACAGGGGCGAGGCAGCCCCAGCATTTT
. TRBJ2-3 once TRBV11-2 CASSLRPTTTRASTDTQYF TGTGCCAGCAGCTTACGGCCCACTACGACGCGAGCTAGCACAGATACGCAGTATTTT
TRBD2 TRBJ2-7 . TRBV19 CASSWQGGRSSYEQYF TGTGCCAGTAGTTGGCAGGGCGGGAGGAGCTCCTACGAGCAGTACTTC
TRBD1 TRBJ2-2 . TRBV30 CAWSGYQRQGPSSGELFF TGTGCCTGGAGTGGCTATCAGAGACAGGGGCCCTCTTCCGGGGAGCTGTTTTTT
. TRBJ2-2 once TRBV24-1 CATSDPKTSGAGELFF TGTGCCACCAGTGACCCGAAGACTAGTGGGGCCGGGGAGCTGTTTTTT
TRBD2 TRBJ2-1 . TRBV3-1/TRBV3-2 CASSRLRGAIGASGREQFF TGTGCCAGCAGCCGCCTAAGGGGGGCTATAGGGGCAAGCGGGAGAGAGCAGTTCTTC
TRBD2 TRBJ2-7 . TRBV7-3 CASSPMAGGVYEQYF TGTGCCAGCAGCCCCATGGCGGGAGGAGTATACGAGCAGTACTTC
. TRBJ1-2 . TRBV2 CASGATGIVGYTF TGTGCCAGCGGCGCAACAGGGATTGTAGGCTACACCTTC
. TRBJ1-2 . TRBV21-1 CASSKIPGESYGYTF TGTGCCAGCAGCAAAATCCCAGGGGAATCCTATGGCTACACCTTC
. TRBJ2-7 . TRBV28 CASSPGPGKPNYEQYF TGTGCCAGCAGCCCAGGCCCCGGGAAACCTAACTACGAGCAGTACTTC
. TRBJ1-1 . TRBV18 CASSPPSPVNTEAFF TGTGCCAGCTCACCACCTTCCCCGGTGAACACTGAAGCTTTCTTT
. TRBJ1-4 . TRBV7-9 CASSLAAGDEKLFF TGTGCCAGCAGCTTAGCGGCAGGCGATGAAAAACTGTTTTTT
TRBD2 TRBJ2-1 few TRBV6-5 CASSSRRDYRNNEQFF TGTGCCAGCAGTTCAAGGAGGGACTACCGCAACAATGAGCAGTTCTTC
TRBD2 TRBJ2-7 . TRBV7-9 CASTHTGTAGDEQYF TGTGCCAGCACTCATACGGGAACAGCGGGAGACGAGCAGTACTTC
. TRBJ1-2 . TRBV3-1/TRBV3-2 CASTPSGGGYGYTF TGTGCCAGCACCCCAAGCGGGGGAGGGTATGGCTACACCTTC
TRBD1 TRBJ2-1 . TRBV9 CASSAGDRVHNEQFF TGTGCCAGCAGCGCAGGGGACAGGGTCCACAATGAGCAGTTCTTC
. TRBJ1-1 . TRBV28 CASSLTSGRAVNTEAFF TGTGCCAGCAGTTTAACTAGCGGCAGGGCAGTGAACACTGAAGCTTTCTTT
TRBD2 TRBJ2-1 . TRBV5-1 CASSFSGITSSGRPGNEQFF TGCGCCAGCAGCTTCAGCGGGATTACTAGTAGCGGTCGGCCTGGGAATGAGCAGTTCTTC
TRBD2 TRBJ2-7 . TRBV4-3 CASSPGTSGIYEQYF TGCGCCAGCAGCCCCGGGACTAGCGGGATCTACGAGCAGTACTTC
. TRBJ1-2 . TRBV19 CASSMGGPTYYGYTF TGTGCCAGTAGTATGGGAGGGCCTACATACTATGGCTACACCTTC
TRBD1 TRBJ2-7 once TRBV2 CASSEAGTGSTEQYF TGTGCCAGCAGTGAAGCTGGGACAGGTAGTACGGAGCAGTACTTC
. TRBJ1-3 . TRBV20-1 CSASWERGNTIYF TGCAGTGCTAGTTGGGAGCGGGGAAACACCATATATTTT